Below are 12 T cell receptor beta chains sequenced from a single sample in a study of blood T cell repertoires in COVID-19. The method was immunoSEQ multiplex PCR; TCRdb's version includes in-frame clones alone and lacks a portion of them. Of under 200,000 clones listed, about 82% are singletons. Material for sequencing was PBMCs or T cells enriched from blood (not recorded which). The receptors derive from a man aged 40-49 years with acute COVID-19.

The rearrangement links TRBV6-2 or TRBV6-3 to TRBJ2-2; 8 nucleotides line up with TRBD2. CDR1 is MNHEY and CDR2 is SVGEGT in the germline V gene. Trimming at V came to 5 bases and at J to 6 bases, leaving 8 bases not matched to a gene. The CDR3 is 15 residues long. CDR3: CASSSGRRVAGELFF. For the CDR3, the DNA is TGTGCCAGCAGTAGCGGGAGAAGGGTCGCCGGGGAGCTGTTTTTT.

J is TRBJ2-6 and V is TRBV6-2 or TRBV6-3, with D perhaps TRBD1 (5 bases). Germline-derived CDR1 and CDR2 are MNHEY and SVGEGT. This CDR3 has 17 residues. Trimming took 6 bases from V and 0 from J, leaving 15 bases between them. The CDR3 spells CASSRGHFDSGANVLTF. Written as DNA, the CDR3 is TGTGCCAGCAGCCGTGGACACTTTGACTCTGGGGCCAACGTCCTGACTTTC.

J is TRBJ2-2 and V is TRBV5-4, with 9 positions matching TRBD1. V lost 5 bases, J lost 0 bases, and 2 bases stayed unmatched. Looked up from germline, CDR1 is SGHNT and CDR2 is YYREEE (reference sequence). This CDR3 contains 15 residues. For the CDR3, the DNA is TGTGCCAGCAGGCGGGACAGGGCGAACACCGGGGAGCTGTTTTTT. The encoded protein is CASRRDRANTGELFF.

The rearrangement joins TRBV5-5 to TRBJ1-6; 7 bases are shared with TRBD1. The germline gives CDR1 SGHKS, CDR2 YYEKEE (reference sequence). The trim removed 9 bases at V and 9 bases at J, leaving 9 bases unmatched. This CDR3 is built from 13 residues. This CDR3 is CATAGTDFSPLHF. CDR3 nucleotides: TGTGCCACGGCCGGGACAGATTTTTCACCCCTCCACTTT.

V and J are TRBV7-6 and TRBJ2-4; weak D call: TRBD1 (5 bases). Trimming removed 6 bases from V and 8 bases from J, with 14 bases in between. The CDR3 runs to 13 residues. The V gene's germline CDR1 is SGHVS and CDR2 FNYEAQ. The CDR3 region has the DNA TGTGCCAGCAGTTATACAGGAGTCGACATTCAGTACTTC. It encodes CASSYTGVDIQYF.

Notes on this clone: Distinct nucleotide sequences in the sample also encode this CDR3. The rearrangement links TRBV7-3 to TRBJ2-1; tentative D call: TRBD2 (7 bases). V was trimmed by 2 bases and J by 0 bases, leaving 11 bases between them. CDR1 SGHTA and CDR2 FQGTGA come from the germline V gene. CDR3 size: 16 residues. Here the CDR3 DNA reads TGTGCCAGCAGCTTAGGGGGGGCGAGCTCCTACAATGAGCAGTTCTTC. Protein product: CASSLGGASSYNEQFF.

V is TRBV11-2 and J is TRBJ2-7; D perhaps matches TRBD2 (7 bases). The germline V gene encodes CDR1 SGHAT and CDR2 FQNNGV. The CDR3 extends over 16 amino acids. Trimming removed 7 bases at V and 4 bases at J, with 23 bases between. The chain's CDR3 is CASIQGGAGSLYEQYF. CDR3 coding DNA: TGTGCCAGCATCCAAGGGGGGGCAGGTTCGTTGTACGAGCAGTACTTC.

V usage is TRBV10-3 and J usage is TRBJ2-2; perhaps TRBD2 as D (6 bases). Trimming stripped 0 bases from V and 4 bases from J, with 12 bases between. The CDR3 is made up of 16 amino acids. CDR1 ENHRY and CDR2 SYGVKD come from the germline V gene. The CDR3 is CAISESPGESTGELFF. The CDR3 region has the DNA TGTGCCATCAGTGAGTCTCCGGGAGAGTCCACCGGGGAGCTGTTTTTT.

This rearrangement joins TRBV6-2 or TRBV6-3 to TRBJ2-7; the match to TRBD2 covers 11 bases. The germline V gene encodes CDR1 MNHEY and CDR2 SVGEGT. The J segment lost 3 bases and the V segment lost 4 bases, leaving 2 bases of the junction unmatched. The length of the CDR3 is 14 residues. CDR3 amino acids: CASSSSGRYYEQYF. The CDR3, as DNA: TGTGCCAGCAGTTCTAGCGGGAGGTACTACGAGCAGTACTTC.

CDR3 residues: CAWSRAGADTQYF. The DNA for the CDR3 is TGTGCCTGGAGTCGGGCCGGGGCAGATACGCAGTATTTT. The chain has TRBV30 and TRBJ2-3, with a possible D match to TRBD2 (5 bases). The CDR3 runs 13 residues. The V gene's germline CDR1 is GTSNPN and CDR2 SVGIG (reference sequence). V was shortened by 2 bases and J by 4 bases, with 10 bases between the two germline ends.

V usage is TRBV14 and J usage is TRBJ1-3, with unresolved D. V was trimmed by 3 bases and J by 0 bases, leaving 6 bases between them. Germline V CDR1 and CDR2: SGHDN, FVKESK. CDR3 length: 14 residues. CDR3 sequence: CASSQPGSGNTIYF. CDR3 bases: TGTGCCAGCAGCCAGCCAGGCTCTGGAAACACCATATATTTT.

V is TRBV28 and J is TRBJ1-2; D is perhaps TRBD1 (6 bases). CDR1 MDHEN and CDR2 SYDVKM come from the germline V gene. The CDR3 sequence is 14 residues long. The V end was cut by 6 bases, the J end by 8 bases, with 19 bases between. CDR3 sequence reads: CASRRVGAPPGYTF. The CDR3 nucleotides are TGTGCCAGCAGGAGGGTGGGGGCGCCTCCCGGCTACACCTTC.